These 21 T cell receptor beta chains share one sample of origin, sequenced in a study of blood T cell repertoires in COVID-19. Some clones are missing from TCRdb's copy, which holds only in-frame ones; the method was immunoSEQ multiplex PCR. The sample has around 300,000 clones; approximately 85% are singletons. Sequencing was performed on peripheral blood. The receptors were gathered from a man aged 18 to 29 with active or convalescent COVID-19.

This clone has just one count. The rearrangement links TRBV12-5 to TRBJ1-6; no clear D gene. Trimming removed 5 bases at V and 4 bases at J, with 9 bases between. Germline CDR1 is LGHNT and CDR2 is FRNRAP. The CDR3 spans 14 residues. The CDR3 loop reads CASGPGGYNSPLHF. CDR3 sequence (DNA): TGTGCTAGTGGTCCAGGAGGATATAATTCACCCCTCCACTTT.

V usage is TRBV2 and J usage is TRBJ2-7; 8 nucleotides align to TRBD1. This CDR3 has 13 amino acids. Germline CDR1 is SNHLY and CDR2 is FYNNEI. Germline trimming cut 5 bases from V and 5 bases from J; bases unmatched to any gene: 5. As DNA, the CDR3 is TGTGCCAGCAGTTGGACAGGGACGGACGAGCAGTACTTC. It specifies CASSWTGTDEQYF.

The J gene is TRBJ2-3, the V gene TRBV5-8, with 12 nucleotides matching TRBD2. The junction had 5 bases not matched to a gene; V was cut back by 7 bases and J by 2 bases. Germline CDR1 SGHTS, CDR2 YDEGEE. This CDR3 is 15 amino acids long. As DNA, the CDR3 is TGTGCCAGCCCTGGACTAGCGGGACCCACAGATACGCAGTATTTT. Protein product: CASPGLAGPTDTQYF.

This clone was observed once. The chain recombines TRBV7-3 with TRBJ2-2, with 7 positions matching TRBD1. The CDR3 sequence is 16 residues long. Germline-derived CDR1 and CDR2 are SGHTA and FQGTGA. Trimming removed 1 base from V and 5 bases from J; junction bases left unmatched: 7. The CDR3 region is CASSLIRQGKTGELFF. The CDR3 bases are TGTGCCAGCAGCTTAATCCGACAGGGTAAAACCGGGGAGCTGTTTTTT.

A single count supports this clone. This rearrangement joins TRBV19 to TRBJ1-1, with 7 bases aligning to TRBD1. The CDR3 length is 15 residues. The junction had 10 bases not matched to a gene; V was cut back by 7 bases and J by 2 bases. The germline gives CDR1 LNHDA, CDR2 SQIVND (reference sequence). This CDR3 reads CASKQGSVINTEAFF. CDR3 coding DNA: TGTGCCAGTAAACAGGGGTCCGTGATAAACACTGAAGCTTTCTTT.

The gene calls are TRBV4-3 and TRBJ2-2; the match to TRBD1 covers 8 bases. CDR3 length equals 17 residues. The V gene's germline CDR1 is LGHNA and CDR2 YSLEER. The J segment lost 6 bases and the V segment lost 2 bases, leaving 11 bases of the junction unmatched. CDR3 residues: CASSQKDRGIVSGELFF. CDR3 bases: TGCGCCAGCAGCCAAAAAGACAGGGGTATAGTTTCCGGGGAGCTGTTTTTT.

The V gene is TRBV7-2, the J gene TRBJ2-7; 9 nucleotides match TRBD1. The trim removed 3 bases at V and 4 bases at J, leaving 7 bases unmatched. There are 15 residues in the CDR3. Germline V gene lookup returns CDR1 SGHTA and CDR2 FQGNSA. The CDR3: CASSFPQGALYEQYF. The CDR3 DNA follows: TGTGCCAGCAGCTTTCCACAGGGGGCTTTGTACGAGCAGTACTTC.

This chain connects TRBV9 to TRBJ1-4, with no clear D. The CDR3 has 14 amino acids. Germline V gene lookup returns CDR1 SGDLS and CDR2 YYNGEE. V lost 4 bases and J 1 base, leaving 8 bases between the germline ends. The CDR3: CASSKEGTNEKLFF. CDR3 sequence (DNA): TGTGCCAGCAGCAAAGAGGGAACTAATGAAAAACTGTTTTTT.

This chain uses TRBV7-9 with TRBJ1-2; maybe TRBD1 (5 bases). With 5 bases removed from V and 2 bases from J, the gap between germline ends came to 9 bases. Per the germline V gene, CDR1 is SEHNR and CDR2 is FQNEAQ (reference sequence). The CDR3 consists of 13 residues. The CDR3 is CASSKTENYGYTF. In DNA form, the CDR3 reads TGTGCCAGCAGCAAGACAGAAAACTATGGCTACACCTTC. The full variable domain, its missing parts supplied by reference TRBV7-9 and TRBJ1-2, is DTGVSQNPRHKITKRGQNVTFRCDPISEHNRLYWYRQTLGQGPEFLTYFQNEAQLEKSRLLSDRFSAERPKGSFSTLEIQRTEQGDSAMYLCASSKTENYGYTFGSGTRLTVV.

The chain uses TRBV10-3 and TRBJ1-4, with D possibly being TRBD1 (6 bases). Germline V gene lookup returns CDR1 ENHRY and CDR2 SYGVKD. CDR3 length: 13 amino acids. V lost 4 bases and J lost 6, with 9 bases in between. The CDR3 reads CAISVDRHEKLFF. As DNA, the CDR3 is TGTGCCATCAGTGTTGACAGGCATGAAAAACTGTTTTTT.

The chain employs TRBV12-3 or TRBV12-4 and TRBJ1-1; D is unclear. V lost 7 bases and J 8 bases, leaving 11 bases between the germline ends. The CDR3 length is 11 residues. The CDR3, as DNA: TGTGCCAGCACCTCGACTAAAGAAGCTTTCTTT. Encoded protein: CASTSTKEAFF.

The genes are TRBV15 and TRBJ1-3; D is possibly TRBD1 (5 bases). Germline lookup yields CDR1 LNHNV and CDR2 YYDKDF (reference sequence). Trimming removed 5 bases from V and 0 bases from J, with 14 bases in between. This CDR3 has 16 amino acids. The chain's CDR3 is CATSGGDGSSGNTIYF. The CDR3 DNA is TGTGCCACCAGCGGGGGGGACGGGAGCTCTGGAAACACCATATATTTT.

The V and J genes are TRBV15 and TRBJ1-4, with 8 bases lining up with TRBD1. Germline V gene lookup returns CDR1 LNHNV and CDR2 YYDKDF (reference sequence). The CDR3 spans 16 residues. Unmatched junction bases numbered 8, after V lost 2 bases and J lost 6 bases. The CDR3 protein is CATSRPSDRVDEKLFF. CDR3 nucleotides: TGTGCCACCAGCAGACCCTCGGACAGGGTAGATGAAAAACTGTTTTTT.

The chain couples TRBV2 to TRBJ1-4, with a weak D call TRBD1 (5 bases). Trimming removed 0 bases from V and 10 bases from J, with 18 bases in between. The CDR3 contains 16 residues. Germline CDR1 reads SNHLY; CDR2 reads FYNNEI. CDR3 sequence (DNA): TGTGCCAGCAGTGAAGCGCGCCGGGACGGGGGAGGAAAACTGTTTTTT. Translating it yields CASSEARRDGGGKLFF.

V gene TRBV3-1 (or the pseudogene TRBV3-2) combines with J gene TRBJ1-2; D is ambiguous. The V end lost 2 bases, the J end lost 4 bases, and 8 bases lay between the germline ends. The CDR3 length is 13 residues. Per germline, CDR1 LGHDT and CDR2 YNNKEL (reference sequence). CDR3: CASSQSGGYGYTF. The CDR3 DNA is TGTGCCAGCAGCCAATCAGGAGGCTATGGCTACACCTTC.

The CDR3 reads CASSDWAENSPLHF. Here the CDR3 DNA reads TGCGCCAGCAGTGATTGGGCAGAGAATTCACCCCTCCACTTT. V gene TRBV10-2 combines with J gene TRBJ1-6, with D hard to call. The CDR3 consists of 14 residues. Germline V lookup: CDR1 WSHSY, CDR2 SAAADI. The V and J ends lost 3 bases and 7 bases respectively, with 10 bases between them.

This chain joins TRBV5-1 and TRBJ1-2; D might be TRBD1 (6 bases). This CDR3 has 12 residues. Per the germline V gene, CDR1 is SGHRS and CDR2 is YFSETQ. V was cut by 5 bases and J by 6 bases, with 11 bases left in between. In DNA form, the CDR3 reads TGCGCCAGCAGACAGGGCACTGATGGCTACACCTTC. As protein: CASRQGTDGYTF.

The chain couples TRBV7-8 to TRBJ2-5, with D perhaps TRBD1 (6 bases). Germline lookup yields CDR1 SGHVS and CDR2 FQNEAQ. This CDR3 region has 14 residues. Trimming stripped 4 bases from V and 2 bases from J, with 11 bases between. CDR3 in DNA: TGTGCCAGCAGCTCAAGGGGGTGGCAAGAGACCCAGTACTTC. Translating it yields CASSSRGWQETQYF.

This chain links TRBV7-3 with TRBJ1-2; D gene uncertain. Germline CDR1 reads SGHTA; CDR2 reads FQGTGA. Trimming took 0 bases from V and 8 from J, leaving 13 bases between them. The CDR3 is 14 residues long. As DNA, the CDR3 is TGTGCCAGCAGCTTAACTGGGCCCATCGGCGGCTACACCTTC. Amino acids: CASSLTGPIGGYTF. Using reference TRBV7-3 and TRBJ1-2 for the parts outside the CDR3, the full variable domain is GAGVSQTPSNKVTEKGKYVELRCDPISGHTALYWYRQSLGQGPEFLIYFQGTGAADDSGLPNDRFFAVRPEGSVSTLKIQRTERGDSAVYLCASSLTGPIGGYTFGSGTRLTVV.

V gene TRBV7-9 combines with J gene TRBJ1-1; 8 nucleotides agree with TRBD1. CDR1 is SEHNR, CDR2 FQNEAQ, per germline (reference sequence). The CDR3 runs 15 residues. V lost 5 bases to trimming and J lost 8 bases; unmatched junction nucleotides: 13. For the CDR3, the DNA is TGTGCCAGCAGCCTGCAGGACAGGGATTTCGGGGAAGCTTTCTTT. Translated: CASSLQDRDFGEAFF.

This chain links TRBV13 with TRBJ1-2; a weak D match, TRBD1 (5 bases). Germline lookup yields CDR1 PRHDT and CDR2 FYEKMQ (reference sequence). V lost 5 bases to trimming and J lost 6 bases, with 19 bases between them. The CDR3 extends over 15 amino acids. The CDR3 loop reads CASSRSGLDPNGYTF. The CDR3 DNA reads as TGTGCCAGCAGCCGGTCGGGACTCGACCCTAATGGCTACACCTTC.